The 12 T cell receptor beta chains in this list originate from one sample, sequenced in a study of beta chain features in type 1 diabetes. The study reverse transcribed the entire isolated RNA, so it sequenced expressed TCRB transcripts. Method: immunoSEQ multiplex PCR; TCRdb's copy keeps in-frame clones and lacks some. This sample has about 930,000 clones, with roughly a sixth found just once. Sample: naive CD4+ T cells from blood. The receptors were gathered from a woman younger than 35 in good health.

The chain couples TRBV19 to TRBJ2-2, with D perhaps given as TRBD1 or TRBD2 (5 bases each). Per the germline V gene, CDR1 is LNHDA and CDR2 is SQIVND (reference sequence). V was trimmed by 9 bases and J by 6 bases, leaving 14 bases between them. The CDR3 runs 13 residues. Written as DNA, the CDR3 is TGTGCCAGCGGGACCTCCGCGGCCGGGGAGCTGTTTTTT. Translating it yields CASGTSAAGELFF.

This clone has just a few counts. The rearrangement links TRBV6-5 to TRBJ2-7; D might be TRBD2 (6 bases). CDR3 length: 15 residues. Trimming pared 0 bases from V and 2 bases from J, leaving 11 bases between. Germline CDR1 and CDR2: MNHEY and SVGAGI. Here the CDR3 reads CASSYSDPGAYEQYF. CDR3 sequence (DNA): TGTGCCAGCAGTTACTCGGACCCGGGAGCCTACGAGCAGTACTTC.

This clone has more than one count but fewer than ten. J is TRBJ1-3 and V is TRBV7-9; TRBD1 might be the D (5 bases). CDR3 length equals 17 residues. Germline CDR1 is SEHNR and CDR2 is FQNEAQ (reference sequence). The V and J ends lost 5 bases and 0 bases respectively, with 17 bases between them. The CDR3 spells CASSPRTAGNSGNTIYF. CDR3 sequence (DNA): TGTGCCAGCAGCCCAAGGACGGCAGGGAACTCTGGAAACACCATATATTTT.

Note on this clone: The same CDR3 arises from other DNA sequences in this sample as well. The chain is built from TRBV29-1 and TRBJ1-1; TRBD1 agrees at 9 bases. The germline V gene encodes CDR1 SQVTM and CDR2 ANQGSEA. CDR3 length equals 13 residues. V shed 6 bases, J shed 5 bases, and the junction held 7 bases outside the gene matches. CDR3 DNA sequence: TGCAGCGTAGAGGGACAGGGTGGAACTGAAGCTTTCTTT. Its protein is CSVEGQGGTEAFF.

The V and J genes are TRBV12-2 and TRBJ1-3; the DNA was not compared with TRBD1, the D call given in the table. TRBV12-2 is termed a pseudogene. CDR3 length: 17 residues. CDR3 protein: CASRLVDRVSSGNTIYF. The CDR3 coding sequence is TGTGCAAGTCGCTTAGTGGACAGGGTGAGCTCTGGAAACACCATATATTTT.

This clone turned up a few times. CDR3 amino acids: CASSSTGGSGANVLTF. CDR3 DNA: TGTGCCAGCAGTTCTACAGGGGGCTCTGGGGCCAACGTCCTGACTTTC. The chain recombines TRBV27 with TRBJ2-6; 8 nucleotides agree with TRBD1. The V and J ends lost 4 bases and 0 bases, in that order; junction bases with no gene match: 2. The CDR3 covers 16 residues. Germline-derived CDR1 and CDR2 are MNHEY and SMNVEV (reference sequence).

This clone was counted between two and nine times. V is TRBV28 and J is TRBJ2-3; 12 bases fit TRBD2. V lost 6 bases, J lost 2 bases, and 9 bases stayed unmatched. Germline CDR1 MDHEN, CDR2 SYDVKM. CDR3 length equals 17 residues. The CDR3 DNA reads TGTGCCAGCAGCACCTTTCTAGCGGGAGGGACCACAGATACGCAGTATTTT. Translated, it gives CASSTFLAGGTTDTQYF.

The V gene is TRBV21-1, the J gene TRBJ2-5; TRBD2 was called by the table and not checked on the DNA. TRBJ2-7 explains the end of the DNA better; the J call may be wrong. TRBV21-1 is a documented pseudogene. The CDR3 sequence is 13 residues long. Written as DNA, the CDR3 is TGTGCCAGCAGCCAAGCGGGTGAGGGCGAGCAGTACTTC. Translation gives CASSQAGEGEQYF.

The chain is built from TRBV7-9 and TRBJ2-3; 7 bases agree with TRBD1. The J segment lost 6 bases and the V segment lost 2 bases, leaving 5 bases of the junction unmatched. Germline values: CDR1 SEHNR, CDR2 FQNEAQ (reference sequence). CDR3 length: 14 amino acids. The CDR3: CASSLQQGWDTQYF. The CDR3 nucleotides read TGTGCCAGCAGCTTACAACAGGGGTGGGATACGCAGTATTTT.

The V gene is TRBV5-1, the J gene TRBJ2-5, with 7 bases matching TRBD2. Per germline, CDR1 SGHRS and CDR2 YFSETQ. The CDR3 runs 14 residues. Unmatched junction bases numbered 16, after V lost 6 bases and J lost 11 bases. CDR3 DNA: TGCGCCAGCAAATTCTTCTTTGGGGCGCGGGAGCAGTACTTC. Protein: CASKFFFGAREQYF.

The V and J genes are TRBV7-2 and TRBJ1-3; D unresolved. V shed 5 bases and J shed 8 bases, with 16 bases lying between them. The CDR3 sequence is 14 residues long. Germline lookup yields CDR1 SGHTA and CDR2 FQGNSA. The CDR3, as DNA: TGTGCCAGCAGCCGAGGCACCCTGAGCGACACCATATATTTT. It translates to CASSRGTLSDTIYF.

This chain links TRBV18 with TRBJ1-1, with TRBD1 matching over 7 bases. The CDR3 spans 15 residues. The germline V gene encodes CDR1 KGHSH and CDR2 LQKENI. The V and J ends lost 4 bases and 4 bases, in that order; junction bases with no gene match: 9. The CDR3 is CASSQDRVVSTEAFF. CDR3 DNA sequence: TGTGCCAGCTCACAAGACAGGGTAGTGAGCACTGAAGCTTTCTTT. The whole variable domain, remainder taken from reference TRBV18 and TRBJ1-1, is NAGVMQNPRHLVRRRGQEARLRCSPMKGHSHVYWYRQLPEEGLKFMVYLQKENIIDESGMPKERFSAEFPKEGPSILRIQQVVRGDSAAYFCASSQDRVVSTEAFFGQGTRLTVV.